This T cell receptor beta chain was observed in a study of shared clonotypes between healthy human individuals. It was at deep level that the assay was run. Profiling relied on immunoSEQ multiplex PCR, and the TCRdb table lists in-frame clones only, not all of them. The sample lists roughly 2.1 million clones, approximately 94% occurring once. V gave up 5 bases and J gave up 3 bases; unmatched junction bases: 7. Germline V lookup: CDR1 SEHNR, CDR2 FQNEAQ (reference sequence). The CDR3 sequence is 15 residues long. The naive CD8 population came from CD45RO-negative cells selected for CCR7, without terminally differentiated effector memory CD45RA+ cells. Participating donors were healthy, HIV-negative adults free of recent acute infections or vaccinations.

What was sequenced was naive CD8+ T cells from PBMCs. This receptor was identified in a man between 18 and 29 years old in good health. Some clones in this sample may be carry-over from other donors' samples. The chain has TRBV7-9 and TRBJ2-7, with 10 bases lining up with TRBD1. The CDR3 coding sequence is TGTGCCAGCAGCAAGGGACAGGGGCGAAACTACGAGCAGTACTTC. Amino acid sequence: CASSKGQGRNYEQYF. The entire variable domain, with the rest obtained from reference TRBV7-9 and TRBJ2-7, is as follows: DTGVSQNPRHKITKRGQNVTFRCDPISEHNRLYWYRQTLGQGPEFLTYFQNEAQLEKSRLLSDRFSAERPKGSFSTLEIQRTEQGDSAMYLCASSKGQGRNYEQYFGPGTRLTVT.